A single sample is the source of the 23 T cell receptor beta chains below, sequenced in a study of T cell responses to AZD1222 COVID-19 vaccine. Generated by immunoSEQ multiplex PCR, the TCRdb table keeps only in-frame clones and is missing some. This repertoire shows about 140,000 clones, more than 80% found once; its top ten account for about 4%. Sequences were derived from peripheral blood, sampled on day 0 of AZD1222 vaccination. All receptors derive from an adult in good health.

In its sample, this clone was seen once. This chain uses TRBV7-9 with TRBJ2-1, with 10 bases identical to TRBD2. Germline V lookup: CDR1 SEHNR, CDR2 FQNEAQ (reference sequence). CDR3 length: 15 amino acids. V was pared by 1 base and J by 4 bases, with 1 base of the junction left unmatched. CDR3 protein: CASSLGTSGYNEQFF. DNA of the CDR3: TGTGCCAGCAGCTTAGGGACTAGCGGTTACAATGAGCAGTTCTTC.

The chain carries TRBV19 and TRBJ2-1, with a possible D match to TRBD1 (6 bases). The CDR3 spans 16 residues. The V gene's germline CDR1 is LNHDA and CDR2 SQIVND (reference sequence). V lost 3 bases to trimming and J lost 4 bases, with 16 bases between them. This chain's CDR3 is CASSIGSKTGYNEQFF. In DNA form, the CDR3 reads TGTGCCAGTAGTATCGGCTCCAAGACAGGTTACAATGAGCAGTTCTTC. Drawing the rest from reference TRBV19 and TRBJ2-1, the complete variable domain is DGGITQSPKYLFRKEGQNVTLSCEQNLNHDAMYWYRQDPGQGLRLIYYSQIVNDFQKGDIAEGYSVSREKKESFPLTVTSAQKNPTAFYLCASSIGSKTGYNEQFFGPGTRLTVL.

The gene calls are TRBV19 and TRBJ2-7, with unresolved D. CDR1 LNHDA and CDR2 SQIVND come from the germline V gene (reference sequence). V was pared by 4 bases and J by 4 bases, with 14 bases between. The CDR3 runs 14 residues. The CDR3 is CASSTYIAAYEQYF. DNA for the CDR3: TGTGCCAGTAGTACATACATCGCGGCGTACGAGCAGTACTTC.

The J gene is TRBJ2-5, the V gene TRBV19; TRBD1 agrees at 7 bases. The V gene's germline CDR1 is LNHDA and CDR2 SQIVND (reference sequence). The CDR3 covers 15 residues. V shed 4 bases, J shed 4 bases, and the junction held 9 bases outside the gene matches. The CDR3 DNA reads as TGTGCCAGTAGTAACCTCCCCACAGGGGTAGAGACCCAGTACTTC. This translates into CASSNLPTGVETQYF.

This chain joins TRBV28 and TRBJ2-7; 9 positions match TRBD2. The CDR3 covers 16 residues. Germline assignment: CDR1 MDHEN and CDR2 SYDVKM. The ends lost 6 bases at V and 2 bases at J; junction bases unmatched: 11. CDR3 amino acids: CASRLGGSGGTYEQYF. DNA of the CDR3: TGTGCCAGCAGGCTCGGCGGGAGCGGGGGGACCTACGAGCAGTACTTC.

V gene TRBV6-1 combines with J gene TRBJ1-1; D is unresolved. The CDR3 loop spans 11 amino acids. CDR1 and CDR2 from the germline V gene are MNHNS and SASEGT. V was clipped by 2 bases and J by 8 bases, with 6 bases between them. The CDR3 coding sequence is TGTGCCAGCAGTGAAAGGGCAGAAGCTTTCTTT. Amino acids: CASSERAEAFF.

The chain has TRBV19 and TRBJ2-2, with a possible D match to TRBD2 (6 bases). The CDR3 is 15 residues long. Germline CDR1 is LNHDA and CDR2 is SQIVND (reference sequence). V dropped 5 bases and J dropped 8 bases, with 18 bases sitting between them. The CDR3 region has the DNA TGTGCCAGTAGTGGTGTCGGGGGTCCTCGGGGGGAGCTGTTTTTT. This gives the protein CASSGVGGPRGELFF.

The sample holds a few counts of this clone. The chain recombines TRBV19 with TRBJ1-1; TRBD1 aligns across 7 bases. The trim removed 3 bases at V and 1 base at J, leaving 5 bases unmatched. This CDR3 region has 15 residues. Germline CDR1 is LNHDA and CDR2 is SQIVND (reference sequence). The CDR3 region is CASSIQQGPNTEAFF. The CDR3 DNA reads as TGTGCCAGTAGTATTCAACAGGGGCCGAACACTGAAGCTTTCTTT.

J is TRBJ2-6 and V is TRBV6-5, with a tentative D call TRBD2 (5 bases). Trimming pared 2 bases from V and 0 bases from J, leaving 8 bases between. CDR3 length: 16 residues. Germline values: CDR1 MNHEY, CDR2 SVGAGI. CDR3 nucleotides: TGTGCCAGCAGTTACGAGGGAATCTCTGGGGCCAACGTCCTGACTTTC. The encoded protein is CASSYEGISGANVLTF.

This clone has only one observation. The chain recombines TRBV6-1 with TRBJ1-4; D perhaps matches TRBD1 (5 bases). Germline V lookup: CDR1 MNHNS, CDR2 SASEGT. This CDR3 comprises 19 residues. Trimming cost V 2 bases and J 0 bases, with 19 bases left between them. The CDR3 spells CASSENPGRTFATNEKLFF. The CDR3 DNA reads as TGTGCCAGCAGTGAAAATCCGGGACGGACATTTGCAACTAATGAAAAACTGTTTTTT.

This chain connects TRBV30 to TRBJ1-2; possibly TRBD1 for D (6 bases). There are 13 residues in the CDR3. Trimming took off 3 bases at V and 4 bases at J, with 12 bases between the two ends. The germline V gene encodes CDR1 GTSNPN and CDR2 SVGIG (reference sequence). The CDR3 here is CAWSRTDSYGYTF. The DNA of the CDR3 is TGTGCCTGGAGCCGGACGGACAGCTATGGCTACACCTTC.

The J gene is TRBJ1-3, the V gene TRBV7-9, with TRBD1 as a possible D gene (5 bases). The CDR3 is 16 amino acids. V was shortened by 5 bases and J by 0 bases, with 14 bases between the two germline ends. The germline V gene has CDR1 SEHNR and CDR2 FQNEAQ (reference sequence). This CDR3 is CASSRDGFLSGNTIYF. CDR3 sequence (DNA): TGTGCCAGCAGCAGGGACGGATTCCTCTCTGGAAACACCATATATTTT.

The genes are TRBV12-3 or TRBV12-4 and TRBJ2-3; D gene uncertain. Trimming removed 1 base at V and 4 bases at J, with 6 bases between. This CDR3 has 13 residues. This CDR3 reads CASSLGAPDTQYF. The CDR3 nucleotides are TGTGCCAGCAGTTTAGGGGCCCCAGATACGCAGTATTTT.

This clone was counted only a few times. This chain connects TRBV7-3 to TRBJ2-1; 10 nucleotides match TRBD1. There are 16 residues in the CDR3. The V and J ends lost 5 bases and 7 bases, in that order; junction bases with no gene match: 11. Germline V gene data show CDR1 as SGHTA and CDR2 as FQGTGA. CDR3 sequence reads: CASSPRTRDRGNEQFF. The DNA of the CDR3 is TGTGCCAGCAGCCCACGAACCCGGGACAGGGGTAATGAGCAGTTCTTC.

As DNA, the CDR3 is TGTGCCAGCAGCCCGGAAGGCCCCTATGGCTACACCTTC. This codes for CASSPEGPYGYTF. The chain recombines TRBV7-9 with TRBJ1-2; D remains unclear. Per the germline V gene, CDR1 is SEHNR and CDR2 is FQNEAQ (reference sequence). The CDR3 has 13 residues. V lost 5 bases, J lost 4 bases, and 11 bases lay in between.

DNA of the CDR3: TGTGCCAGCAGCCCCTCCACAGCGGGCAAAAACATTCAGTACTTC. This codes for CASSPSTAGKNIQYF. The rearrangement joins TRBV6-6 to TRBJ2-4, with D possibly being TRBD2 (6 bases). This CDR3 is 15 amino acids long. Trimming pared 6 bases from V and 3 bases from J, leaving 15 bases between. In germline, CDR1 is MNHNY, CDR2 SVGAGI (reference sequence).

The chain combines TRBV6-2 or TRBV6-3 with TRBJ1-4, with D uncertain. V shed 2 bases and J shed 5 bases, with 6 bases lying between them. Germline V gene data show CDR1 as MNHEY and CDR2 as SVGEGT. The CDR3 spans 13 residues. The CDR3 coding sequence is TGTGCCAGCAGTTACCCTGAGAATGAAAAACTGTTTTTT. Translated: CASSYPENEKLFF.

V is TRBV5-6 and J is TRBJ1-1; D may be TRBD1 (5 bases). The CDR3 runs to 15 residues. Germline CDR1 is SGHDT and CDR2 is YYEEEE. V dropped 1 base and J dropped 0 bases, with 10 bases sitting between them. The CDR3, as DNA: TGTGCCAGCAGCTTGTGGTCAGGGTTGAACACTGAAGCTTTCTTT. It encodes CASSLWSGLNTEAFF.

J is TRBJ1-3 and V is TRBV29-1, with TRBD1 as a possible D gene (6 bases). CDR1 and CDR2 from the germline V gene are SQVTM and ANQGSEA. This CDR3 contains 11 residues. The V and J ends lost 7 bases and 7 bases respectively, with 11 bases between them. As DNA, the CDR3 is TGCAGCGCCGAGGGGGGGAACACCATATATTTT. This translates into CSAEGGNTIYF.

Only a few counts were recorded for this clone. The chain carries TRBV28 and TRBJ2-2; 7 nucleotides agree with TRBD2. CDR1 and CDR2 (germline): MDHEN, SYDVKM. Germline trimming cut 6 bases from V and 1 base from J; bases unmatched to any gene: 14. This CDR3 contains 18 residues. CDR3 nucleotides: TGTGCCAGCAGCTTCCCACCGGTAGCGGGCCTGAACACCGGGGAGCTGTTTTTT. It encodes CASSFPPVAGLNTGELFF.

This chain's CDR3 is CASSQDWEGASGYTF. CDR3 nucleotides: TGTGCCAGCAGCCAAGATTGGGAGGGGGCTTCTGGCTACACCTTC. V usage is TRBV3-1 (or the pseudogene TRBV3-2) and J usage is TRBJ1-2, with 7 nucleotides matching TRBD1. This CDR3 region has 15 residues. CDR1 LGHDT and CDR2 YNNKEL come from the germline V gene (reference sequence). Trimming cost V 0 bases and J 7 bases; bases outside gene matches: 8.

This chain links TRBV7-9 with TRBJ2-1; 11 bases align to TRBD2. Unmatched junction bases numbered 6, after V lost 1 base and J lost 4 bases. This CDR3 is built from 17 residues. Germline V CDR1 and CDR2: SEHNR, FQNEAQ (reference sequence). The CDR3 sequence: CASSLDTSGGLYNEQFF. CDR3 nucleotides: TGTGCCAGCAGCTTAGATACTAGCGGGGGCCTTTACAATGAGCAGTTCTTC.

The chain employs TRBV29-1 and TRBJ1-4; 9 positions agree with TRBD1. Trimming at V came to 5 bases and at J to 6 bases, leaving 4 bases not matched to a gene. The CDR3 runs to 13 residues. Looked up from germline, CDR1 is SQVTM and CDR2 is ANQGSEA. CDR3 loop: CSVSGTGYEKLFF. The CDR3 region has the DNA TGCAGCGTTTCCGGGACAGGGTATGAAAAACTGTTTTTT.